The clone carrying this TCR beta chain was seen more than once but under ten times. No antigen is known for it. The CDR3 is 15 residues long. TCRdb analysed the 5' RACE reads with MiXCR anew, one entry per CDR3 protein. The sample carries 300,000 to 400,000 distinct CDR3 sequences, about 8.7% recorded once. The data were obtained in a study of T cells after yellow fever vaccination. Broader study findings: Any FACS-sorted repertoire could hold abundant clonotypes that contaminate it from the bulk population. It was the secondary response that reached its peak faster, day 5 versus 15, but it was weaker.

This receptor was taken from a man aged 18-30 years who received the YFV17D yellow fever vaccine. This chain connects TRBV12-1 to TRBJ2-1. TRBV12-1 counts as a pseudogene. The sequences come from PBMCs, collected on the day of the first yellow fever vaccination. CDR3 DNA: TGTGCCAGCAGCTTTAGAGTTTCATCCTACAATGAGCAGTTCTTC. This encodes CASSFRVSSYNEQFF.